These T cell receptor beta chains were read from a single sample in a study of T cell responses to AZD1222 COVID-19 vaccine. The data were produced by immunoSEQ multiplex PCR, yet TCRdb's version contains in-frame clones alone and is incomplete. The sample lists 100,000 to 150,000 clones; approximately 92% were seen once. Sequencing was performed on peripheral blood, taken 28 days after the second AZD1222 dose. The receptors were sampled from an adult who received the AZD1222 COVID-19 vaccine. Both conserved end residues are part of each CDR3. Each record gives: V gene, J gene, clone size, D gene, CDR3 protein, CDR3 DNA. D genes are given only for firm matches. Only some rows state a clone size, as once, few, many or a class for expanded clones.

v_gene: TRBV28
j_gene: TRBJ2-5
abundance: .
d_gene: .
CDR3aa: CASSLERRDKETQYF
CDR3nt: TGTGCCAGCAGTTTAGAGCGGAGGGACAAAGAGACCCAGTACTTC

v_gene: TRBV6-1
j_gene: TRBJ2-3
abundance: .
d_gene: TRBD2
CDR3aa: CASSDGGRVPYTQYF
CDR3nt: TGTGCCAGCAGTGATGGGGGGAGGGTCCCATATACGCAGTATTTT

v_gene: TRBV3-1/TRBV3-2
j_gene: TRBJ2-2
abundance: .
d_gene: TRBD2
CDR3aa: CASTERGNTGELFF
CDR3nt: TGTGCCAGCACGGAGCGGGGGAACACCGGGGAGCTGTTTTTT

v_gene: TRBV2
j_gene: TRBJ1-5
abundance: once
d_gene: .
CDR3aa: CASSEGEVGGQPQHF
CDR3nt: TGTGCCAGCAGTGAGGGAGAGGTAGGAGGTCAGCCCCAGCATTTT

v_gene: TRBV7-2
j_gene: TRBJ1-1
abundance: .
d_gene: .
CDR3aa: CASSQQGNTEAFF
CDR3nt: TGTGCCAGCAGCCAACAGGGGAACACTGAAGCTTTCTTT

v_gene: TRBV30
j_gene: TRBJ2-7
abundance: .
d_gene: .
CDR3aa: CAWNRGGKQYF
CDR3nt: TGTGCCTGGAACAGGGGAGGGAAGCAGTACTTC

v_gene: TRBV5-6
j_gene: TRBJ2-3
abundance: .
d_gene: TRBD2
CDR3aa: CASSYTSGGAFGTQYF
CDR3nt: TGTGCCAGCAGCTACACTAGCGGGGGGGCCTTCGGGACGCAGTATTTT

v_gene: TRBV30
j_gene: TRBJ2-3
abundance: .
d_gene: .
CDR3aa: CACLSGGSTDTQYF
CDR3nt: TGTGCCTGCCTTTCCGGAGGGAGCACAGATACGCAGTATTTT

v_gene: TRBV7-2
j_gene: TRBJ2-3
abundance: .
d_gene: .
CDR3aa: CASSLGAGYTDTQYF
CDR3nt: TGTGCCAGCAGCTTAGGGGCAGGGTACACAGATACGCAGTATTTT

v_gene: TRBV6-6
j_gene: TRBJ1-2
abundance: .
d_gene: .
CDR3aa: CASSLQGNYGYTF
CDR3nt: TGTGCCAGCAGTCTACAGGGCAACTATGGCTACACCTTC

v_gene: TRBV7-2
j_gene: TRBJ2-1
abundance: .
d_gene: TRBD2
CDR3aa: CASSYGTNNEQFF
CDR3nt: TGTGCCAGCAGCTACGGGACTAACAATGAGCAGTTCTTC

v_gene: TRBV27
j_gene: TRBJ1-3
abundance: .
d_gene: .
CDR3aa: CASSRGGRSSGNTIYF
CDR3nt: TGTGCCAGCAGCCGAGGGGGGCGAAGCTCTGGAAACACCATATATTTT

v_gene: TRBV25-1
j_gene: TRBJ2-1
abundance: .
d_gene: TRBD2
CDR3aa: CAGGKRGEQFF
CDR3nt: TGTGCTGGGGGGAAGCGGGGTGAGCAGTTCTTC

v_gene: TRBV5-1
j_gene: TRBJ1-1
abundance: .
d_gene: .
CDR3aa: CASSLGQVGGEAFF
CDR3nt: TGCGCCAGCAGCTTGGGACAGGTAGGAGGGGAAGCTTTCTTT

v_gene: TRBV27
j_gene: TRBJ2-1
abundance: .
d_gene: .
CDR3aa: CASSLWVGSYNEQFF
CDR3nt: TGTGCCAGCAGTTTATGGGTGGGCTCCTACAATGAGCAGTTCTTC

v_gene: TRBV10-3
j_gene: TRBJ1-2
abundance: .
d_gene: TRBD1
CDR3aa: CAISATQGEDYGYTF
CDR3nt: TGTGCCATCAGTGCGACCCAGGGGGAAGACTATGGCTACACCTTC

v_gene: TRBV28
j_gene: TRBJ1-4
abundance: .
d_gene: TRBD1
CDR3aa: CASSPSTGVAEKLFF
CDR3nt: TGTGCCAGCAGTCCGTCGACAGGGGTGGCTGAAAAACTGTTTTTT

v_gene: TRBV2
j_gene: TRBJ2-3
abundance: .
d_gene: .
CDR3aa: CASSERAGITDTQYF
CDR3nt: TGTGCCAGCAGTGAGAGGGCAGGAATCACAGATACGCAGTATTTT

v_gene: TRBV25-1
j_gene: TRBJ2-7
abundance: .
d_gene: TRBD2
CDR3aa: CASSESGSTGYEQYF
CDR3nt: TGTGCCAGCAGTGAAAGCGGGAGCACGGGATACGAGCAGTACTTC

v_gene: TRBV2
j_gene: TRBJ2-1
abundance: .
d_gene: .
CDR3aa: CASIAGPVYNEQFF
CDR3nt: TGTGCCAGCATCGCGGGGCCCGTTTACAATGAGCAGTTCTTC

v_gene: TRBV11-3
j_gene: TRBJ2-3
abundance: .
d_gene: .
CDR3aa: CASSFRGTSTDTQYF
CDR3nt: TGTGCCAGCAGCTTCAGAGGGACTAGCACAGATACGCAGTATTTT

v_gene: TRBV24-1
j_gene: TRBJ1-2
abundance: once
d_gene: TRBD1
CDR3aa: CATRSPDREDSGYTF
CDR3nt: TGTGCCACCAGGTCCCCCGACAGGGAGGACAGTGGCTACACCTTC

v_gene: TRBV11-2
j_gene: TRBJ2-4
abundance: .
d_gene: .
CDR3aa: CASSLLSEVAKNIQYF
CDR3nt: TGTGCCAGCAGCTTACTTAGCGAGGTGGCCAAAAACATTCAGTACTTC

v_gene: TRBV9
j_gene: TRBJ1-4
abundance: .
d_gene: .
CDR3aa: CASSKQGGSNEKLFF
CDR3nt: TGTGCCAGCAGTAAACAGGGTGGATCTAATGAAAAACTGTTTTTT

v_gene: TRBV5-1
j_gene: TRBJ2-7
abundance: .
d_gene: TRBD2
CDR3aa: CASSLDSGRNEQYF
CDR3nt: TGCGCCAGCAGCTTGGATAGCGGGAGGAATGAGCAGTACTTC

v_gene: TRBV2
j_gene: TRBJ2-2
abundance: .
d_gene: .
CDR3aa: CASSDWGRRELFF
CDR3nt: TGTGCCAGCAGTGACTGGGGGCGGCGGGAGCTGTTTTTT

v_gene: TRBV7-9
j_gene: TRBJ1-2
abundance: .
d_gene: .
CDR3aa: CASSPPDGFNGYTF
CDR3nt: TGTGCCAGCAGCCCCCCCGACGGCTTTAATGGCTACACCTTC

v_gene: TRBV4-1
j_gene: TRBJ2-2
abundance: .
d_gene: .
CDR3aa: CASSQGLATATGELFF
CDR3nt: TGCGCCAGCAGCCAAGGTCTGGCGACGGCTACCGGGGAGCTGTTTTTT